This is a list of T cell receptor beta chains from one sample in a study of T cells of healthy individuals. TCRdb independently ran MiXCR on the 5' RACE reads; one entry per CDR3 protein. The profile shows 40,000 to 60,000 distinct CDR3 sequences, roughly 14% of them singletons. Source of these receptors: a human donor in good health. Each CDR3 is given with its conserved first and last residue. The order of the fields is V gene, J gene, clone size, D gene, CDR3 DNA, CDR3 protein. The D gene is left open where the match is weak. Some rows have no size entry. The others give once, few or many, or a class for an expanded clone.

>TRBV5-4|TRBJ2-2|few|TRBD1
TGTGCCAGCACCTACGGGACAGGAGGGAACACCGGGGAGCTGTTTTTT
CASTYGTGGNTGELFF
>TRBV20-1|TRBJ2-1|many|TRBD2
TGCAGTGCTATCCCTGCCGCGGGGGGGTACAATGAGCAGTTCTTC
CSAIPAAGGYNEQFF
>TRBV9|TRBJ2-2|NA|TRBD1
TGTGCCAGCAGCGTAGAGGGGGCCTTTATCACCGGGGAGCTGTTTTTT
CASSVEGAFITGELFF
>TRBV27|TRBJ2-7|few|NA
TGTGCCAGCAGTCCCAACGGCGTGAGCTCCTACGAGCAGTACTTC
CASSPNGVSSYEQYF
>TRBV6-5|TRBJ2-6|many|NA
TGTGCCAGCAGCAGGTTCGGAACTGGGGCCAACGTCCTGACTTTC
CASSRFGTGANVLTF
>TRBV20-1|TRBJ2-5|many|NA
TGCAGTGCTAGGAGAGGTGGGCAAGAGACCCAGTACTTC
CSARRGGQETQYF
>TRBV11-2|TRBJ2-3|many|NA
TGTGCCAGCAGCTCCCAACGACTCGCCCTAAGAGAAGATACGCAGTATTTT
CASSSQRLALREDTQYF
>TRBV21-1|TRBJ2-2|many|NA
TGTGCCAGCAGCAAAGTACAGGGGGCGAACACCGGGGAGCTGTTTTTT
CASSKVQGANTGELFF
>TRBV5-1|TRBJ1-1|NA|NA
TGTGCCAGCTCCCCTCCGGGACGGTCGAACACTGAAGCTTTCTTT
CASSPPGRSNTEAFF
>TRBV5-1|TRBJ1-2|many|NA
TGCGCCAGCAGCTTGGTTCCGGGAAACTATGGCTACACCTTC
CASSLVPGNYGYTF
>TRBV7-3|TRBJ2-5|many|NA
TGTGCCAGCAGCTTAAAGGGCGGCACAGAGACCCAGTACTTC
CASSLKGGTETQYF
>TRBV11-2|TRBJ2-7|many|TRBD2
TGTGCCAGCAGCGCCGGACCGGGACTAGCCCACTACGAGCAGTACTTC
CASSAGPGLAHYEQYF
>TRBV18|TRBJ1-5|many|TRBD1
TGTGCCAGCTCACTGGACAGGGGGCGTCAGCCCCAGCATTTT
CASSLDRGRQPQHF
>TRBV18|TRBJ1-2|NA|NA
TGTGCCAGCTCACCGGACAGCTATGGCTACACCTTC
CASSPDSYGYTF
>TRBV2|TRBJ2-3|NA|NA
TGTGCCAGCAAAAGGGAGGCAGATACGCAGTATTTT
CASKREADTQYF
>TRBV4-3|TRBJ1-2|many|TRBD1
TGCGCCAGCAGCCAAGAAGGGACAGGGCGCAATTTCTATGGCTACACCTTC
CASSQEGTGRNFYGYTF
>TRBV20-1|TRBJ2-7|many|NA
TGCAGTGCTACTGGGACGGGAAGCTCCTACGAGCAGTACTTC
CSATGTGSSYEQYF
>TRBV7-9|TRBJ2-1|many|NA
TGTGCCAGCAGTACTAAGACCATTGGACTCGGTGAGCAGTTCTTC
CASSTKTIGLGEQFF
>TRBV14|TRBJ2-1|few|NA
TGTGCCAGCAGCCCACGATATCTCCAGACCCCAATCAATGAGCAGTTCTTC
CASSPRYLQTPINEQFF
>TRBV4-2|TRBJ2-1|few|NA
TGTGCCAGCAGCCAAGATCGGGGGACAGACCTTACAACTGAGCAGTTCTTC
CASSQDRGTDLTTEQFF
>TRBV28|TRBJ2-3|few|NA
TGTGCCAGCAGTGTCCCGGGGGCCCAAAGGGATACGCAGTATTTT
CASSVPGAQRDTQYF
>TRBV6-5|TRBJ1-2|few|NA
TGTGCCAGCAGCCGGCCGGGGTCGAACTATGGCTACACCTTC
CASSRPGSNYGYTF
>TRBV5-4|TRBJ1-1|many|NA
TGTGCCAGCAGCTTTAATCGGATTGAAGCTTTCTTT
CASSFNRIEAFF
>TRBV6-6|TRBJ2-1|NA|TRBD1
TGTGCCAGCAGTCCCAGGGGGCCCAATGAGCAGTTCTTC
CASSPRGPNEQFF